The 12 T cell receptor beta chains in this list originate from one sample, sequenced in a study of tumor-infiltrating lymphocytes in localized non-small cell lung cancer. Data came from immunoSEQ multiplex PCR; TCRdb stores just in-frame clones and leaves some out. The sample includes about 23,000 clones, 73% of them seen just once. The sample consisted of lung tumor tissue. All receptors come from a human donor with non-small cell lung cancer.

This clone showed up just once. The chain couples TRBV14 to TRBJ2-1; 8 bases match TRBD1. Germline-derived CDR1 and CDR2 are SGHDN and FVKESK. The CDR3 is 15 amino acids. The trim removed 3 bases at V and 7 bases at J, leaving 8 bases unmatched. The CDR3 DNA sequence: TGTGCCAGCAGCCATTATCAGGGGGCGAGTAATGAGCAGTTCTTC. Translation: CASSHYQGASNEQFF.

The rearrangement uses TRBV10-1 and TRBJ2-1, with TRBD1 matching over 7 bases. From germline, CDR1 is WNHNN and CDR2 SYGVQD (reference sequence). The CDR3 runs 15 residues. J lost 6 bases, V lost 3 bases, and 8 bases had no gene match. In nucleotides, the CDR3 is TGCGCCAGCAGTGATCAGACAGGGCCGGGCAATGAGCAGTTCTTC. Its translation is CASSDQTGPGNEQFF.

This clone showed up just a few times. The chain uses TRBV5-6 and TRBJ2-1; D unclear. Germline values: CDR1 SGHDT, CDR2 YYEEEE. Trimming stripped 1 base from V and 9 bases from J, with 5 bases between. This CDR3 comprises 11 residues. Written as DNA, the CDR3 is TGTGCCAGCAGCTTGTCCTCTGAGCAGTTCTTC. Its translation: CASSLSSEQFF.

On this clone itself: Mismatch with germline at one junction end may stem from a read error. The J gene is TRBJ1-2, the V gene TRBV20-1, with TRBD1 matching over 7 bases. Germline lookup yields CDR1 DFQATT and CDR2 SNEGSKA (reference sequence). CDR3 size: 10 residues. CDR3 sequence: CSAGLTGEEF. The DNA for the CDR3 is TGCAGTGCTGGGCTTACAGGGGAGGAATTC.

The V call is TRBV5-5, the J call TRBJ2-7; D is ambiguous. Germline loops: CDR1 SGHKS, CDR2 YYEKEE (reference sequence). This CDR3 comprises 13 residues. V lost 0 bases and J 2 bases, leaving 6 bases between the germline ends. In DNA, the CDR3 is TGTGCCAGCAGCTTGGGGCTGACCTACGAGCAGTACTTC. It specifies CASSLGLTYEQYF.

The table lists this clone with a few counts. V is TRBV9 and J is TRBJ1-2, with no clear D. Germline CDR1 reads SGDLS; CDR2 reads YYNGEE. Trimming took 4 bases from V and 2 from J, leaving 12 bases between them. The CDR3 covers 14 residues. The CDR3 region has the DNA TGTGCCAGCAGCCCCCAAGGGCTGAACTATGGCTACACCTTC. Encoded protein: CASSPQGLNYGYTF.

The chain couples TRBV10-3 to TRBJ2-7, with 9 bases aligning to TRBD2. The CDR3 totals 16 residues. Germline values: CDR1 ENHRY, CDR2 SYGVKD. V lost 3 bases to trimming and J lost 2 bases; unmatched junction nucleotides: 8. The CDR3 is CAISEPASGVAYEQYF. CDR3 DNA: TGTGCCATCAGTGAACCTGCTAGCGGGGTCGCCTACGAGCAGTACTTC.

J is TRBJ1-4 and V is TRBV5-6; D gene unclear. The V end was cut by 4 bases, the J end by 4 bases, with 11 bases between. The CDR3 runs to 14 residues. Per the germline V gene, CDR1 is SGHDT and CDR2 is YYEEEE. Here the CDR3 DNA reads TGTGCCAGCAGCCGCTTCGGTATTAATGAAAAACTGTTTTTT. Amino acids: CASSRFGINEKLFF.

The rearrangement joins TRBV27 to TRBJ2-7; D not certain. Looked up from germline, CDR1 is MNHEY and CDR2 is SMNVEV (reference sequence). The V end was cut by 6 bases, the J end by 3 bases, with 15 bases between. CDR3 size: 14 residues. CDR3 coding DNA: TGTGCCAGCAGCGTAGCCGGGCCGCACTACGAGCAGTACTTC. It is translated as CASSVAGPHYEQYF.

The rearrangement joins TRBV4-1 to TRBJ1-1, with D perhaps matching TRBD1 (5 bases). Looked up from germline, CDR1 is MGHRA and CDR2 is YSYEKL. Deletions cut 1 base from V and 1 base from J, with 13 bases between. The CDR3 is 16 residues long. CDR3 in DNA: TGCGCCAGCAGCCAAGTTTTCGACAGTAGGAACACTGAAGCTTTCTTT. This sequence encodes CASSQVFDSRNTEAFF.

The genes are TRBV6-1 and TRBJ1-1, with D perhaps matching TRBD1 (5 bases). CDR1 MNHNS and CDR2 SASEGT come from the germline V gene. CDR3 length equals 13 residues. The ends were cut back, 5 bases at V and 2 bases at J, with 9 bases in the middle. The CDR3, as DNA: TGTGCCAGCAGTCATAGGGGAAACACTGAAGCTTTCTTT. Encoded protein: CASSHRGNTEAFF.

The CDR3 is CSAKTREQFF. CDR3 coding DNA: TGCAGTGCTAAGACACGTGAGCAGTTCTTC. The J gene is TRBJ2-1, the V gene TRBV20-1, with unresolved D. Between the trimmed V and J ends, which lost 4 bases and 9 bases, there was a span of 7 bases. This CDR3 contains 10 residues. Germline V gives CDR1 DFQATT, CDR2 SNEGSKA (reference sequence).